The TCR beta chain described here comes from a study of blood T cell repertoires in COVID-19 (TCRdb year 2020). For the wider study: The collaborator samples originated in the United States, Italy and Spain and spanned the acute and convalescent phases of COVID-19. Samples came from the ongoing ImmuneRACE study (first 160 participants) plus 1,254 subjects from 6 global collaborators. Nearly every sample came with metadata listing a de-identified subject ID, COVID-19 status, age in years and sex. Deeply sampled blood TCRbeta repertoires from subjects exposed to, actively infected with, or recovered from COVID-19 were included in the dataset. The prospective study material was composed of cDNA or gDNA derived from T cells, B-cell-depleted T cells, or PBMCs. A freely available public database, intended as a resource for researchers studying the immune response to SARS-CoV-2, is where the repertoires were released. Where available, HLA class I and class II types were obtained from metadata supplied by the sample provider rather than from assay-based typing. Study-wide conclusions, independent of this receptor: How much clinical and demographic metadata was included differed by source and by participant, and the metadata was provided uncurated.

The collaborating institutions used their own protocols to collect whole blood in K2EDTA tubes. Collaborator samples were shipped for TCRbeta analysis as frozen whole blood, isolated PBMCs, or DNA extracted from either sample type. TCRbeta CDR3 regions were amplified from genomic DNA by means of the immunoSEQ Assay, a bias-controlled multiplex PCR. From the authors' description of their analysis: The number of nucleated cells in each sample was estimated by amplification of reference gene primers within the assay. To quantify the absolute abundance of each unique TCRbeta CDR3 rearrangement, sequence reads were collapsed and filtered. For each sample, productive Simpson clonality was calculated by taking the square root of Simpson's diversity index across productive rearrangements. TCRdb limited this immuneACCESS table to in-frame rearrangements with V and J called. A share of clones is missing; checked studies link under half to unresolved V genes, and the rest is unexplained. That table gives V, J and clone size, and the DNA gave D and trimming. The sample table holds around 300,000 clones, of which more than 80% were seen once. Jointly, the top ten make up 3.7% of the sample.

As concerns this clone: Its antigen remains undetermined. Per-base qualities were not stored, and no clone one base away is much larger.

As encoded in the germline V gene, CDR1 is SNHLY while CDR2 is FYNNEI. The V end loses 4 bases and the J end loses 4 bases, and a stretch of 11 bases separates them. Counted from cysteine to phenylalanine, this CDR3 has 14 amino acids. CDR3 DNA only is kept here, 42 bases in frame from base 1. This receptor was obtained from a woman in her thirties or forties with acute or convalescent COVID-19. This sequence uses TRBV2 and TRBJ1-3, and possibly TRBD1, on 6 matching bases. The sample was peripheral blood. Read as DNA, the sequence is TGTGCCAGCAGTGGGGACAAAAGGGGAAACACCATATATTTT. Protein translation: CASSGDKRGNTIYF. When the CDR3 is completed using the reference TRBV2 and TRBJ1-3 genes on either side, the full variable domain is EPEVTQTPSHQVTQMGQEVILRCVPISNHLYFYWYRQILGQKVEFLVSFYNNEISEKSEIFDDQFSVERPDGSNFTLKIRSTKLEDSAMYFCASSGDKRGNTIYFGEGSWLTVV.